This T cell receptor (beta chain) came from a study of Tregs in tolerant kidney transplant recipients. Whole-study results and caveats: Nucleotide sequences could not be compared across some patients' samples due to primer changes.

Trimming took off 5 bases at V and 6 bases at J, with 14 bases between the two ends. The germline CDR1 and CDR2 sequences are SGHVS and FQNEAQ. CDR3 size: 15 residues. Using immunoSEQ multiplex PCR, the repertoire was profiled, and TCRdb retains in-frame clones only, with some absent. The data show about 52,000 clones, and the top ten clones hold 0.83%. Notes on this clone: Its antigen is not identified. The missing CDR3 end, 3 residues past where the read stops, is filled in from the germline J gene.

The origin of this receptor is a human donor who received a combined kidney and bone marrow transplant. Sample: CD4+ T cells from blood, taken before the transplant. The chain couples TRBV7-8 to TRBJ1-6; weak D call: TRBD1 (5 bases). This CDR3 reads CASSPAGRLNSPLHF. The sequenced part of the CDR3 DNA is TGTGCCAGCAGCCCCGCGGGGCGGCTTAATTCACCC. The whole variable domain, remainder taken from reference TRBV7-8 and TRBJ1-6, is GAGVSQSPRYKVAKRGQDVALRCDPISGHVSLFWYQQALGQGPEFLTYFQNEAQLDKSGLPSDRFFAERPEGSVSTLKIQRTQQEDSAVYLCASSPAGRLNSPLHFGNGTRLTVT.